This T cell receptor (beta chain) was sequenced in a study of blood T cell repertoires in COVID-19. As for the study in general: Samples taken during acute and convalescent COVID-19 were collected in the United States, Italy and Spain. PBMCs, B-cell-depleted T cells, or T cells provided the cDNA or gDNA that made up the material.

CDR3 length: 15 amino acids. The germline V gene has CDR1 GTSNPN and CDR2 SVGIG (reference sequence). The ends were cut back, 3 bases at V and 0 bases at J, with 15 bases in the middle. Methods used by the authors: Amplification with reference gene primers provided the estimates of nucleated cell counts. The assay was immunoSEQ multiplex PCR, and TCRdb's table has in-frame clones only and misses some. V and J calls and clone size come straight from that table; D and trimming were deduced from the DNA. The table has 150,000 to 170,000 clones, about 90% seen once. The chain links TRBV30 to TRBJ2-7, with a weak D call TRBD2 (6 bases). This TCR was recovered from a man in his fifties with acute or convalescent COVID-19. Sequencing used peripheral blood. The chain's CDR3 is CAWSAWGVGSYEQYF. CDR3 nucleotides: TGTGCCTGGAGCGCTTGGGGGGTGGGCTCCTACGAGCAGTACTTC.